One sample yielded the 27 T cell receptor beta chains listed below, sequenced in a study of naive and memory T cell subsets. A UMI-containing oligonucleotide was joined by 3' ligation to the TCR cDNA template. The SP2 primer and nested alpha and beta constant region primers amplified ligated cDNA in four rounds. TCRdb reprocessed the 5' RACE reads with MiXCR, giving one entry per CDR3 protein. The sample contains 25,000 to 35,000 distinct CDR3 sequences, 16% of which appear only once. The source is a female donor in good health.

CDR3 sequence (DNA): TGTGCCAGCAGACTATCGAGCAATCAGCCCCAGCATTTT. Its protein product is CASRLSSNQPQHF. The chain uses TRBV27 and TRBJ1-5; D unclear. This CDR3 region has 13 residues. The V gene lost 6 bases and the J gene lost 1 base, with 7 bases spanning the gap. Germline V CDR1 and CDR2: MNHEY, SMNVEV (reference sequence).

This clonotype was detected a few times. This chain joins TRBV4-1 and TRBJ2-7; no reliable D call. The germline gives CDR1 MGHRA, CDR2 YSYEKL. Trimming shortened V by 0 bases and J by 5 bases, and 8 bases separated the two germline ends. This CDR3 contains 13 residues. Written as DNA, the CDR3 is TGCGCCAGCAGCCAAGAACCGAGCCACGAGCAGTACTTC. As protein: CASSQEPSHEQYF.

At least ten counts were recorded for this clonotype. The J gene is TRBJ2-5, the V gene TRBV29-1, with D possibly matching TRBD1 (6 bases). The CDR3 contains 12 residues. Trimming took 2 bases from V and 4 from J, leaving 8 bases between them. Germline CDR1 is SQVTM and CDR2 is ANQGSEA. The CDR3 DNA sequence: TGCAGCGTTGAATTAGGGGGAGAGACCCAGTACTTC. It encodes CSVELGGETQYF. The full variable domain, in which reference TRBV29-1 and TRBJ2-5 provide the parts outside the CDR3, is SAVISQKPSRDICQRGTSLTIQCQVDSQVTMMFWYRQQPGQSLTLIATANQGSEATYESGFVIDKFPISRPNLTFSTLTVSNMSPEDSSIYLCSVELGGETQYFGPGTRLLVL.

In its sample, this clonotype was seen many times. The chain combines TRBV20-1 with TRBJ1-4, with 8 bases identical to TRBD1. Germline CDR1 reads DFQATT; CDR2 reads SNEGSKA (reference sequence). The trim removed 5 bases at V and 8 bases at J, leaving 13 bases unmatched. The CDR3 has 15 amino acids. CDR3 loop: CSASKPRGRTEKLFF. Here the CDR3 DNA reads TGCAGTGCTTCGAAGCCCAGGGGGCGGACGGAAAAACTGTTTTTT.

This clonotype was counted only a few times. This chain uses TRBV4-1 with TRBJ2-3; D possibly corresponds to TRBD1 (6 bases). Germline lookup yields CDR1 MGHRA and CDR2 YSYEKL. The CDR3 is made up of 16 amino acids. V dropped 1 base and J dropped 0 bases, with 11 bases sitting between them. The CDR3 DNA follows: TGCGCCAGCAGCCAAGGTCCAGGGGTTAGCACAGATACGCAGTATTTT. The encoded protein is CASSQGPGVSTDTQYF.

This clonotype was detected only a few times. Here the CDR3 DNA reads TGTGCCAGCAGGGGGACAGGGGGCGGACCCCAGCATTTT. This sequence encodes CASRGTGGGPQHF. V gene TRBV25-1 combines with J gene TRBJ1-5; 12 bases agree with TRBD1. This CDR3 comprises 13 residues. Germline V gene data show CDR1 as MGHDK and CDR2 as SYGVNS. With V trimmed by 6 bases and J by 10 bases, 4 bases remained unmatched.

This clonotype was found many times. The CDR3 loop reads CASSLGGSDQETQYF. CDR3 bases: TGTGCCAGCAGCTTAGGGGGGTCGGATCAAGAGACCCAGTACTTC. J is TRBJ2-5 and V is TRBV7-2; either TRBD1 or TRBD2 may supply D (5 bases each). The CDR3 contains 15 residues. V lost 1 base and J 2 bases, leaving 11 bases between the germline ends. Germline V gene lookup returns CDR1 SGHTA and CDR2 FQGNSA.

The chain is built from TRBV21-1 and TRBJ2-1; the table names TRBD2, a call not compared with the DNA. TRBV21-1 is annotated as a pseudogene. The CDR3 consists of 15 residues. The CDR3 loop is CASSKAQRWYNEQFF. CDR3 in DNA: TGTGCCAGCAGCAAAGCGCAGCGGTGGTACAATGAGCAGTTCTTC.

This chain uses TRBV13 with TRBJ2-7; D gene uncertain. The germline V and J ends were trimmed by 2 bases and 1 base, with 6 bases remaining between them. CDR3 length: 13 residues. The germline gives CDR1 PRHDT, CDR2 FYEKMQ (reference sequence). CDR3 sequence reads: CASSLTRSYEQYF. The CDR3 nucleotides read TGTGCCAGCAGCTTAACACGGTCCTACGAGCAGTACTTC.

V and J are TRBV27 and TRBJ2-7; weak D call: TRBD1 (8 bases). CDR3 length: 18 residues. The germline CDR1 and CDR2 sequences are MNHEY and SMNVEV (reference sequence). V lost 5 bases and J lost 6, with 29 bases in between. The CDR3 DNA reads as TGTGCCAGCAGTCCGGGGGGCTTTGGGACAGGCTCGGGAAGCGAGCAGTACTTC. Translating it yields CASSPGGFGTGSGSEQYF.

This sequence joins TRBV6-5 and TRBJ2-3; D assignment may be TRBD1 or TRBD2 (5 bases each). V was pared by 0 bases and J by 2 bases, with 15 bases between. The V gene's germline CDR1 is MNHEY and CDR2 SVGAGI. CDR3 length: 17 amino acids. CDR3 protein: CASSYSTPGTVTDTQYF. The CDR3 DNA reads TGTGCCAGCAGTTACTCAACCCCCGGGACGGTCACAGATACGCAGTATTTT.

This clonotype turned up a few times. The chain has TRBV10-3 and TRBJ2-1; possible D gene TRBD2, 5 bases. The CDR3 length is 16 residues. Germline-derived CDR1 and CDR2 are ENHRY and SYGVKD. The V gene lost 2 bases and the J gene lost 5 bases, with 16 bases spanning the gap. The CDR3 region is CAISERSGSIDNEQFF. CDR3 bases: TGTGCCATCAGTGAGAGGTCGGGGTCTATCGACAATGAGCAGTTCTTC.

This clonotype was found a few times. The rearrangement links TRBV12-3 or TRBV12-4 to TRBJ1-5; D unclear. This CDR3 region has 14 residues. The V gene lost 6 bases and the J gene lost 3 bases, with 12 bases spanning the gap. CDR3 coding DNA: TGTGCCAGCAGGGACGGTATGTTCAATCAGCCCCAGCATTTT. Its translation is CASRDGMFNQPQHF.

CDR3 amino acids: CASSLGQVNTEAFF. As DNA, the CDR3 is TGTGCCAGCAGCCTGGGACAGGTGAACACTGAAGCTTTCTTT. The V gene is TRBV13, the J gene TRBJ1-1, with 8 bases that match TRBD1. The CDR3 has 14 residues. CDR1 is PRHDT, CDR2 FYEKMQ, per germline (reference sequence). J was trimmed by 0 bases and V by 5 bases; bases with no gene match: 2.

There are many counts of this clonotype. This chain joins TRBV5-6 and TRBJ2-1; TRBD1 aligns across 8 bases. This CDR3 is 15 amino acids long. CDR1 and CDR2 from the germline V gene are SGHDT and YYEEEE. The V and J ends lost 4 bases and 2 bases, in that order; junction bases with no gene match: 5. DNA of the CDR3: TGTGCCAGCAGCGCCAGGGGGCGCCCCTACAATGAGCAGTTCTTC. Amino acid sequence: CASSARGRPYNEQFF.

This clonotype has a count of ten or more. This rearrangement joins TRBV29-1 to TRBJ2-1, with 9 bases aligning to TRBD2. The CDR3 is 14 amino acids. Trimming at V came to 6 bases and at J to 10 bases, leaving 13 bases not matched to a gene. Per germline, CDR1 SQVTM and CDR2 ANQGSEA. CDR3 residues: CSVLKGTSLREQFF. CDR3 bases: TGCAGCGTCCTAAAAGGGACTAGCTTAAGGGAGCAGTTCTTC.

CDR3 in DNA: TGTGCCAGCAGCTCCGGGACAGCCGGAAGGGGCTACACCTTC. It encodes CASSSGTAGRGYTF. The chain has TRBV7-2 and TRBJ1-2; 7 nucleotides match TRBD1. CDR3 length: 14 amino acids. Germline assignment: CDR1 SGHTA and CDR2 FQGNSA. Trimming removed 4 bases from V and 8 bases from J; junction bases left unmatched: 10.

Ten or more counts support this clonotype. CDR3 loop: CASSHSGGYTDTQYF. As DNA, the CDR3 is TGTGCCAGCAGCCACAGCGGGGGATACACAGATACGCAGTATTTT. The rearrangement joins TRBV7-9 to TRBJ2-3; 8 bases map to TRBD2. V lost 5 bases to trimming and J lost 2 bases; unmatched junction nucleotides: 6. The CDR3 contains 15 residues. Per the germline V gene, CDR1 is SEHNR and CDR2 is FQNEAQ (reference sequence).

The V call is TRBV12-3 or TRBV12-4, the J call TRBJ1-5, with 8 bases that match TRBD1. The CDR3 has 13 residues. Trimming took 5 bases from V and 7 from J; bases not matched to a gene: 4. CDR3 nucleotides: TGTGCCAGCAGTCTGACAGGGGAGCAGCCCCAGCATTTT. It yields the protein CASSLTGEQPQHF.

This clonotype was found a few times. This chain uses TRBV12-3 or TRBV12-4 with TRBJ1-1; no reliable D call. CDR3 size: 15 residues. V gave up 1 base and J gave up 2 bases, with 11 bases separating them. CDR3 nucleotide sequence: TGTGCCAGCAGTTTAGTTGCGTTCTCCAACACTGAAGCTTTCTTT. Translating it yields CASSLVAFSNTEAFF.

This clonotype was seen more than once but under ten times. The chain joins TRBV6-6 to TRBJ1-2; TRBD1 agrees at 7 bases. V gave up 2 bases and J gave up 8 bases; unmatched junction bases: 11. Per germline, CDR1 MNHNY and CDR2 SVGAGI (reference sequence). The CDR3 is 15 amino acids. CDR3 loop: CASSYVGQVGGGYTF. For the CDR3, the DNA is TGTGCCAGCAGTTACGTCGGACAGGTCGGGGGCGGCTACACCTTC.

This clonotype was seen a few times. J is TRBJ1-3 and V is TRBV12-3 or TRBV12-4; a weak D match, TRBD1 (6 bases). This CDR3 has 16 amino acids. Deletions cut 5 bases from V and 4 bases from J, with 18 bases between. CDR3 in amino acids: CASSPSWGARGNTIYF. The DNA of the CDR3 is TGTGCCAGCAGTCCGAGCTGGGGGGCGCGGGGAAACACCATATATTTT.

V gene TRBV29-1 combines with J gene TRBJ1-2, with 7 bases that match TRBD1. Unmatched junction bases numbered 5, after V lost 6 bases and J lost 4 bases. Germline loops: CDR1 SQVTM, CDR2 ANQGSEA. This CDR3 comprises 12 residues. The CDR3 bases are TGCAGCGTCGACGGGACAGCCTATGGCTACACCTTC. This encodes CSVDGTAYGYTF.

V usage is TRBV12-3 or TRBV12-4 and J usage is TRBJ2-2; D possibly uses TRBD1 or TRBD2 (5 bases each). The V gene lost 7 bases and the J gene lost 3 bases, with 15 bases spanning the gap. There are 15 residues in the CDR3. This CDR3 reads CASTYWGSHTGELFF. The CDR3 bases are TGTGCCAGCACCTACTGGGGGAGCCACACCGGGGAGCTGTTTTTT.

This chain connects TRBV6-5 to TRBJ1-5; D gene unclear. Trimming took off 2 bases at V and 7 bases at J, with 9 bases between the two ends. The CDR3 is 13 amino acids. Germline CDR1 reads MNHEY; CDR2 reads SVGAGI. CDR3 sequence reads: CASSYREGQPQHF. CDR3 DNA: TGTGCCAGCAGTTACAGGGAGGGACAGCCCCAGCATTTT.

CDR3 nucleotides: TGCGCCAGCAGCTTGGAGTCGACCACAGATACGCAGTATTTT. Encoded protein: CASSLESTTDTQYF. The chain employs TRBV5-1 and TRBJ2-3; D is unclear. From germline, CDR1 is SGHRS and CDR2 YFSETQ. CDR3 length: 14 amino acids. Trimming cost V 0 bases and J 2 bases, with 7 bases left between them.

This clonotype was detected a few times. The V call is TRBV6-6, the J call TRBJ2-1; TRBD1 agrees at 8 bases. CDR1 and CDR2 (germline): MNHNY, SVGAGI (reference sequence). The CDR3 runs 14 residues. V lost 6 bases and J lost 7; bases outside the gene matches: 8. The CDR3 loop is CASSRWTGSNEQFF. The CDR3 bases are TGTGCCAGCAGCAGATGGACAGGGTCGAATGAGCAGTTCTTC.